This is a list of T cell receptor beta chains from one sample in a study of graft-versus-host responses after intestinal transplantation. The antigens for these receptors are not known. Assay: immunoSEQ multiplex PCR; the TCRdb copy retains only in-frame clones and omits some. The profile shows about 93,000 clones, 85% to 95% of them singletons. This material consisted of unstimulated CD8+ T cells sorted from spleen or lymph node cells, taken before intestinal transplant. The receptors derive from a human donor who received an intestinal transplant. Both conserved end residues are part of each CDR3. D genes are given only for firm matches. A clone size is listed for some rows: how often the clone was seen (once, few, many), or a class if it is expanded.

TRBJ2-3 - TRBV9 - TGTGCCAGCAGCGATTCACGCCTAGCCTGGGAGGGCACAGATACGCAGTATTTT CASSDSRLAWEGTDTQYF
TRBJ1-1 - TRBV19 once TGTGCCAGTAGTACGACCGGGAGGGCTGAAGCTTTCTTT CASSTTGRAEAFF
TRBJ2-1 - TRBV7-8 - TGTGCCAGCAGCTTAGTAACGGGGTCCTACAATGAGCAGTTCTTC CASSLVTGSYNEQFF
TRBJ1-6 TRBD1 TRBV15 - TGTGCCACCAGCAGGGACAGGGTCTCTTCACCCCTCCACTTT CATSRDRVSSPLHF
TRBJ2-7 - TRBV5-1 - TGCGCCAGCAGCTATGGACTTTCTGCCTACGAGCAGTACTTC CASSYGLSAYEQYF
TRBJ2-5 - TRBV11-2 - TGTGCCAGCAGCCCCCCAGTCGGGCAAGAGACCCAGTACTTC CASSPPVGQETQYF
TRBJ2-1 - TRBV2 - TGTGCCAGCAGTGACCCCAGCGGTCTTAGCTCCTACAATGAGCAGTTCTTC CASSDPSGLSSYNEQFF
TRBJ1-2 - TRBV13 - TGTGCCAGCAGCCCATTGGCGGCAGCTAACTATGGCTACACCTTC CASSPLAAANYGYTF
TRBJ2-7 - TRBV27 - TGTGCCAGCGCCCTTCGGGGCGGGACCGCGTACGAGCAGTACTTC CASALRGGTAYEQYF
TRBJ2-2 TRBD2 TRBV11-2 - TGTGCCAGCACCGGTGAGGGGGCGCGGGGACTAGCGGCCGGGGAGCTGTTTTTT CASTGEGARGLAAGELFF
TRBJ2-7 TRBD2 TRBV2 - TGTGCCAGCAGTGAAACTAGCGGGCATCACGAGCAGTACTTC CASSETSGHHEQYF
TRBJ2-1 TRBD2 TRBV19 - TGTGCCAGCAGGGTCCTTGGTAGCGGGAGTGGTTATGAGCAGTTCTTC CASRVLGSGSGYEQFF
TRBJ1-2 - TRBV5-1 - TGCGCCAGCAGCTTGGACGGGCTGAGCGGATTCTATGGCTACACCTTC CASSLDGLSGFYGYTF
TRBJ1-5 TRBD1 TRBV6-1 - TGTGCCAGCAGTGACAAGACAGGGGAAATTCATCAGCCCCAGCATTTT CASSDKTGEIHQPQHF
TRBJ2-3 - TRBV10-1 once TGCGCCAGCAGTTCTAGTAATACGCAGTATTTT CASSSSNTQYF
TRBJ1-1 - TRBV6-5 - TGTGCCAGCAGTTATTCCAGGACAGCCAACACTGAAGCTTTCTTT CASSYSRTANTEAFF
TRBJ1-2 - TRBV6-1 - TGTGCCAGCAGTGAAGCCGAGGTTCCGAACTATGGCTACACCTTC CASSEAEVPNYGYTF
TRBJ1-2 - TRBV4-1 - TGCGCCAGCAGCCAAGTGGAGGACAACTATGGCTACACCTTC CASSQVEDNYGYTF
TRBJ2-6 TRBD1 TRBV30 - TGTGCCTGGGCAGGGACAGACTCTAACTCTGGGGCCAACGTCCTGACTTTC CAWAGTDSNSGANVLTF
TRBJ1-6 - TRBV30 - TGTGCCGCCGCAAGGACAGCCCTCTACAGGAATTCACCCCTCCACTTT CAAARTALYRNSPLHF
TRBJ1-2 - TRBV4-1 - TGCGCCAGCAGCCAAAAACACAGTATCTATGGCTACACCTTC CASSQKHSIYGYTF
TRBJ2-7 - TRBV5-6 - TGTGCCAGCAGCTTGGCCGATACAGTCTACGAGCAGTACTTC CASSLADTVYEQYF
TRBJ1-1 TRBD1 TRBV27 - TGTGCCAGCAGTCTATGGACAGGGTACACTGAAGCTTTCTTT CASSLWTGYTEAFF
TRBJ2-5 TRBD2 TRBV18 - TGTGCCAGCTCACCCGAGCGGGAGGAAGAGACCCAGTACTTC CASSPEREEETQYF